This T cell receptor beta chain was obtained from a study of cytomegalovirus exposure and HLA in healthy donors. PCR primers comprised 60 Vbeta and 13 Jbeta primers. Profiling relied on immunoSEQ multiplex PCR, and the TCRdb table lists in-frame clones only, not all of them. Of more than 140,000 clones listed, 60% to 80% were seen once; the top ten hold under 2%. To note about this clone: Antigen unknown.

There are 15 residues in the CDR3. From germline, CDR1 is MNHNS and CDR2 SASEGT. V lost 5 bases and J lost 1, with 14 bases in between. Each donor was healthy, and each was a bone marrow donor. Points from the study as a whole: Earlier results showed most TCR beta V segments being productive about 87% or about 30% of the time.

The chain carries TRBV6-1 and TRBJ1-1, with D possibly TRBD1 on 5 matching bases. The TCR originated in a female donor in good health and CMV-seronegative. Sequencing used PBMCs. The DNA of the CDR3 is TGTGCCAGCAGTCGCGACAGACTCACGAACACTGAAGCTTTCTTT. Its translation: CASSRDRLTNTEAFF.